These 22 T cell receptor beta chains were all obtained from the same sample, sequenced in a study of technical replicates of blood from several donors. TCRdb's copy holds only in-frame clones and misses some; the assay was immunoSEQ multiplex PCR. The sample consists of 75,000 to 100,000 clones, approximately 96% of them appearing once. Sequencing was carried out using T cells isolated from PBMCs. These receptors came from a human donor in good health.

This chain joins TRBV12-5 and TRBJ2-2; 9 bases are shared with TRBD1. Per the germline V gene, CDR1 is LGHNT and CDR2 is FRNRAP. Trimming cost V 7 bases and J 7 bases; bases outside gene matches: 4. The CDR3 contains 13 residues. In nucleotides, the CDR3 is TGTGCTAGTGCCGGGACAGGGTTCGGGGAGCTGTTTTTT. This encodes CASAGTGFGELFF.

Here the CDR3 reads CASSQVPGELSEAFF. The CDR3 region has the DNA TGTGCCAGCAGCCAAGTTCCGGGAGAGCTGTCTGAAGCTTTCTTT. This chain links TRBV14 with TRBJ1-1; D is ambiguous. The length of the CDR3 is 15 residues. Deletions cut 1 base from V and 6 bases from J, with 15 bases between. Germline lookup yields CDR1 SGHDN and CDR2 FVKESK.

This chain links TRBV27 with TRBJ1-5; the D gene is possibly TRBD1 (6 bases). Trimming stripped 7 bases from V and 4 bases from J, with 20 bases between. CDR1 is MNHEY, CDR2 SMNVEV, per germline (reference sequence). The CDR3 extends over 16 amino acids. In DNA, the CDR3 is TGTGCCAGCAAGAGACAGGCCCATCTCCTTAATCAGCCCCAGCATTTT. It codes for CASKRQAHLLNQPQHF.

This chain uses TRBV28 with TRBJ1-1; the D is unclear. Between the trimmed V and J ends, which lost 2 bases and 1 base, there was a span of 11 bases. The germline CDR1 and CDR2 sequences are MDHEN and SYDVKM. The CDR3 is made up of 15 amino acids. The CDR3: CASSLPYRTNTEAFF. CDR3 DNA: TGTGCCAGCAGTTTACCGTACAGAACGAACACTGAAGCTTTCTTT.

J is TRBJ2-7 and V is TRBV6-1; 7 bases align to TRBD2. Germline CDR1 MNHNS, CDR2 SASEGT. The CDR3 extends over 14 amino acids. V was clipped by 3 bases and J by 4 bases; unmatched bases: 6. The CDR3 nucleotides are TGTGCCAGCAGTGAGGTCGGGGAGGGTTACGAGCAGTACTTC. Translation: CASSEVGEGYEQYF.

This rearrangement joins TRBV11-2 to TRBJ1-2; 7 positions agree with TRBD1. The CDR3 runs to 14 residues. The J segment lost 6 bases and the V segment lost 4 bases, leaving 8 bases of the junction unmatched. CDR1 and CDR2 from the germline V gene are SGHAT and FQNNGV. The DNA for the CDR3 is TGTGCCAGCAGCTATGGGGGACAGTCAAATGGCTACACCTTC. Translating gives CASSYGGQSNGYTF.

The gene calls are TRBV2 and TRBJ2-5, with 9 bases fitting TRBD1. V lost 6 bases to trimming and J lost 7 bases; unmatched junction nucleotides: 9. This CDR3 is 14 amino acids long. Germline V gene data show CDR1 as SNHLY and CDR2 as FYNNEI. The CDR3 region has the DNA TGTGCCAGCAGCGCGGGGACAGGGTTCGGGACCCAGTACTTC. This encodes CASSAGTGFGTQYF. Full variable domain (rest looked up from reference TRBV2 and TRBJ2-5): EPEVTQTPSHQVTQMGQEVILRCVPISNHLYFYWYRQILGQKVEFLVSFYNNEISEKSEIFDDQFSVERPDGSNFTLKIRSTKLEDSAMYFCASSAGTGFGTQYFGPGTRLLVL.

The J gene is TRBJ2-1, the V gene TRBV7-2, with 8 bases identical to TRBD2. The CDR3 runs 16 residues. Germline CDR1 reads SGHTA; CDR2 reads FQGNSA. The ends lost 1 base at V and 0 bases at J; junction bases unmatched: 2. For the CDR3, the DNA is TGTGCCAGCAGCTTAGGGGGACTAGGCTCCTACAATGAGCAGTTCTTC. Its protein is CASSLGGLGSYNEQFF.

The rearrangement links TRBV28 to TRBJ1-1; 7 bases are shared with TRBD1. Germline CDR1 is MDHEN and CDR2 is SYDVKM. V was pared by 6 bases and J by 4 bases, with 8 bases of the junction left unmatched. This CDR3 region has 14 residues. The CDR3 here is CASRIDREVTEAFF. CDR3 DNA sequence: TGTGCCAGCAGAATAGACAGGGAAGTCACTGAAGCTTTCTTT.

The chain joins TRBV10-1 to TRBJ1-2; possible D gene TRBD1, 6 bases. Trimming took 3 bases from V and 3 from J, leaving 17 bases between them. The CDR3 totals 16 residues. Germline V gene data show CDR1 as WNHNN and CDR2 as SYGVQD (reference sequence). The CDR3 sequence is CASSDIWGLRDYGYTF. The CDR3 nucleotides are TGCGCCAGCAGTGACATCTGGGGGCTAAGGGACTATGGCTACACCTTC.

The chain has TRBV27 and TRBJ2-1; 8 positions match TRBD2. Germline loops: CDR1 MNHEY, CDR2 SMNVEV (reference sequence). This CDR3 contains 16 residues. The J segment lost 0 bases and the V segment lost 3 bases, leaving 4 bases of the junction unmatched. CDR3 nucleotide sequence: TGTGCCAGCAGTTTGCTAGCGGGTCACTCCTACAATGAGCAGTTCTTC. Translation: CASSLLAGHSYNEQFF.

The J gene is TRBJ2-4, the V gene TRBV29-1, with D tentatively TRBD2 (5 bases). The V and J ends lost 0 bases and 0 bases respectively, with 12 bases between them. The germline V gene has CDR1 SQVTM and CDR2 ANQGSEA. The CDR3 spans 16 residues. CDR3 residues: CSVEDTRAVAKNIQYF. In DNA, the CDR3 is TGCAGCGTTGAAGACACTAGAGCGGTAGCCAAAAACATTCAGTACTTC.

The V call is TRBV19, the J call TRBJ2-5; 7 bases are shared with TRBD1. CDR1 and CDR2 from the germline V gene are LNHDA and SQIVND (reference sequence). J lost 4 bases, V lost 4 bases, and 0 bases had no gene match. This CDR3 is 12 amino acids long. CDR3 sequence reads: CASSRQGETQYF. The CDR3 region has the DNA TGTGCCAGTAGTAGACAGGGAGAGACCCAGTACTTC. The whole variable domain, remainder taken from reference TRBV19 and TRBJ2-5, is DGGITQSPKYLFRKEGQNVTLSCEQNLNHDAMYWYRQDPGQGLRLIYYSQIVNDFQKGDIAEGYSVSREKKESFPLTVTSAQKNPTAFYLCASSRQGETQYFGPGTRLLVL.

This chain joins TRBV6-5 and TRBJ2-1; 10 bases line up with TRBD2. The CDR3 loop spans 15 amino acids. J lost 1 base, V lost 4 bases, and 1 base had no gene match. CDR1 is MNHEY and CDR2 is SVGAGI in the germline V gene. CDR3 loop: CASSLTSGSYNEQFF. The CDR3 DNA reads as TGTGCCAGCAGTTTGACTAGCGGGTCCTACAATGAGCAGTTCTTC.

This chain uses TRBV5-1 with TRBJ1-4, with a weak D call TRBD1 (6 bases). Trimming left V 0 bases short and J 4 bases short, with 7 bases between. The CDR3 consists of 14 residues. Germline V CDR1 and CDR2: SGHRS, YFSETQ. CDR3 region: CASSLGQDNEKLFF. The CDR3 DNA follows: TGCGCCAGCAGCTTGGGACAGGATAATGAAAAACTGTTTTTT.

The chain uses TRBV2 and TRBJ2-1, with 7 nucleotides matching TRBD2. J was trimmed by 4 bases and V by 3 bases; bases with no gene match: 9. CDR3 size: 16 residues. Germline V CDR1 and CDR2: SNHLY, FYNNEI. The CDR3 protein is CASSDPGLAVYNEQFF. DNA for the CDR3: TGTGCCAGCAGTGACCCTGGGCTAGCGGTATACAATGAGCAGTTCTTC.

The chain links TRBV9 to TRBJ2-1, with D perhaps matching TRBD1 (5 bases). The germline gives CDR1 SGDLS, CDR2 YYNGEE. With 3 bases removed from V and 8 bases from J, the gap between germline ends came to 15 bases. The CDR3 runs 14 residues. CDR3 amino acids: CASSEGMGLDEQFF. DNA of the CDR3: TGTGCCAGCAGCGAGGGGATGGGGTTGGATGAGCAGTTCTTC.

This sequence joins TRBV6-5 and TRBJ1-5; D is possibly TRBD1 (5 bases). The germline CDR1 and CDR2 sequences are MNHEY and SVGAGI. V was pared by 6 bases and J by 7 bases, with 13 bases between. The CDR3 contains 13 residues. CDR3 region: CASSLTAVQPQHF. The DNA of the CDR3 is TGTGCCAGCAGCTTGACAGCCGTGCAGCCCCAGCATTTT.

The chain uses TRBV11-2 and TRBJ2-7; 7 bases align to TRBD2. J gave up 2 bases and V 5 bases, and 9 bases lay outside the gene matches. Germline CDR1 reads SGHAT; CDR2 reads FQNNGV. CDR3 size: 15 residues. CDR3 residues: CASSIPLGTTYEQYF. For the CDR3, the DNA is TGTGCCAGCAGCATTCCGCTTGGGACTACCTACGAGCAGTACTTC.

J is TRBJ1-1 and V is TRBV11-3; 7 positions agree with TRBD1. Trimming took 6 bases from V and 2 from J; bases not matched to a gene: 3. Germline values: CDR1 SGHNT, CDR2 YENEEA. The CDR3 contains 13 residues. The CDR3 DNA sequence: TGTGCCAGCAGTGGACAGGCTAACACTGAAGCTTTCTTT. Its translation: CASSGQANTEAFF.

The gene calls are TRBV9 and TRBJ1-1; 8 bases agree with TRBD1. Germline-derived CDR1 and CDR2 are SGDLS and YYNGEE. This CDR3 contains 15 residues. V trimming: 4 bases; J trimming: 1 base; junction bases outside the gene matches: 6. The CDR3, as DNA: TGTGCCAGCAGCCCTCGGACAGGGACGAACACTGAAGCTTTCTTT. This sequence encodes CASSPRTGTNTEAFF.

This clone was recorded once. The chain combines TRBV15 with TRBJ2-1; D unclear. Germline CDR1 LNHNV, CDR2 YYDKDF (reference sequence). The germline V and J ends were trimmed by 3 bases and 9 bases, with 15 bases remaining between them. CDR3 length: 14 residues. The CDR3 region has the DNA TGTGCCACCAGCAGTACCTCCCCTAGGAGTGAGCAGTTCTTC. As protein: CATSSTSPRSEQFF.